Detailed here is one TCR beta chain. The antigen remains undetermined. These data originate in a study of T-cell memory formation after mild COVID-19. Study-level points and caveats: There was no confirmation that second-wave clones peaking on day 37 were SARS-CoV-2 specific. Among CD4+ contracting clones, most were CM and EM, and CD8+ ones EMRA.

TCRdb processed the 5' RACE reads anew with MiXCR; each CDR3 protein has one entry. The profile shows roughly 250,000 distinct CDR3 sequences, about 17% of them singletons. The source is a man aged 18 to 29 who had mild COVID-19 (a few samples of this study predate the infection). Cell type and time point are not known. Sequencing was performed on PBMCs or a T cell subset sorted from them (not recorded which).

The CDR3 region is CASSPGGGGITDTQYF. In nucleotides, the CDR3 is TGTGCCAGCAGTCCGGGTGGCGGGGGGATCACAGATACGCAGTATTTT. The chain recombines TRBV27 with TRBJ2-3; 8 positions agree with TRBD2. With 5 bases clipped from V and 2 bases from J, the junction kept 9 bases outside the gene matches. Germline assignment: CDR1 MNHEY and CDR2 SMNVEV (reference sequence). CDR3 length equals 16 residues.